Shown below are 9 T cell receptor beta chains from a single sample sequenced in a study of CD8+ T cells in alopecia areata. The treatment denotes: oral pan-JAK inhibitor, 5-10 mg twice daily. RNA, once extracted, was reverse transcribed into cDNA for use as the sequencing template. TCRdb keeps only in-frame clones here, not all; method: immunoSEQ multiplex PCR. The table has about 160,000 clones, roughly 65% seen once. Sequenced material: CD4+ T cells sorted from blood, taken at week 4, from a patient treated with tofacitinib. The receptors were gathered from a human donor with alopecia areata.

This chain connects TRBV5-1 to TRBJ2-3; D perhaps matches TRBD1 (5 bases). Trimming shortened V by 0 bases and J by 1 base, and 15 bases separated the two germline ends. The CDR3 runs to 17 residues. Germline CDR1 is SGHRS and CDR2 is YFSETQ. This CDR3 reads CASSLEWKGVGTDTQYF. The DNA of the CDR3 is TGCGCCAGCAGCTTGGAATGGAAAGGGGTGGGCACAGATACGCAGTATTTT.

The chain recombines TRBV7-3 with TRBJ2-1; D is unclear. This CDR3 contains 14 residues. V was clipped by 1 base and J by 6 bases, with 10 bases between them. From germline, CDR1 is SGHTA and CDR2 FQGTGA. CDR3 DNA sequence: TGTGCCAGCAGCTTAAATGGGCCGTCCAATGAGCAGTTCTTC. This codes for CASSLNGPSNEQFF.

The CDR3 DNA sequence: TGCAGCGTTGTAAGTGGGTACAATGAGCAGTTCTTC. This gives the protein CSVVSGYNEQFF. The chain couples TRBV29-1 to TRBJ2-1, with no clear D. V was pared by 4 bases and J by 4 bases, with 8 bases between. The CDR3 covers 12 residues. Per the germline V gene, CDR1 is SQVTM and CDR2 is ANQGSEA.

The chain uses TRBV29-1 and TRBJ1-3; D ambiguous. Germline values: CDR1 SQVTM, CDR2 ANQGSEA. The V gene lost 4 bases and the J gene lost 0 bases, with 10 bases spanning the gap. This CDR3 contains 14 residues. The CDR3 is CSVAQVHSGNTIYF. CDR3 DNA sequence: TGCAGCGTTGCTCAGGTCCACTCTGGAAACACCATATATTTT.

The chain is built from TRBV30 and TRBJ1-5; D is unclear. The CDR3 consists of 15 residues. V was cut by 0 bases and J by 5 bases, with 14 bases left in between. Per the germline V gene, CDR1 is GTSNPN and CDR2 is SVGIG (reference sequence). CDR3 sequence: CAWSVLGIGDQPQHF. The DNA of the CDR3 is TGTGCCTGGAGTGTACTAGGGATCGGGGATCAGCCCCAGCATTTT.

This clone was picked up a small number of times. The J gene is TRBJ2-5, the V gene TRBV29-1, with D possibly TRBD2 on 5 matching bases. V lost 6 bases and J lost 5, with 13 bases in between. The CDR3 spans 12 residues. The germline gives CDR1 SQVTM, CDR2 ANQGSEA. CDR3 sequence: CSVARGAETQYF. As DNA, the CDR3 is TGCAGCGTGGCCCGGGGAGCGGAGACCCAGTACTTC.

V gene TRBV4-1 combines with J gene TRBJ1-6, with 7 positions matching TRBD1. Germline V gene data show CDR1 as MGHRA and CDR2 as YSYEKL. The length of the CDR3 is 13 residues. Unmatched junction bases numbered 5, after V lost 2 bases and J lost 13 bases. CDR3 bases: TGCGCCAGCAGCCAAATACTGACAGGGCCCCTCCACTTT. As protein: CASSQILTGPLHF.

The chain combines TRBV30 with TRBJ1-2; D perhaps matches TRBD1 (6 bases). The germline gives CDR1 GTSNPN, CDR2 SVGIG (reference sequence). V was shortened by 2 bases and J by 4 bases, with 14 bases between the two germline ends. The CDR3 runs to 14 residues. CDR3: CAWSWDKFFYGYTF. The CDR3 DNA sequence: TGTGCCTGGAGTTGGGACAAGTTTTTCTATGGCTACACCTTC.

CDR3: CASGGTGDNEQFF. For the CDR3, the DNA is TGTGCTAGTGGCGGGACAGGGGACAATGAGCAGTTCTTC. This rearrangement joins TRBV12-5 to TRBJ2-1, with 10 bases that match TRBD1. Germline values: CDR1 LGHNT, CDR2 FRNRAP. The CDR3 totals 13 residues. V dropped 6 bases and J dropped 5; count of bases not matched to a gene: 1. The full variable domain, completed using reference TRBV12-5 and TRBJ2-1, is DARVTQTPRHKVTEMGQEVTMRCQPILGHNTVFWYRQTMMQGLELLAYFRNRAPLDDSGMPKDRFSAEMPDATLATLKIQPSEPRDSAVYFCASGGTGDNEQFFGPGTRLTVL.